These 22 T cell receptor beta chains were sequenced from one sample in a study of shared clonotypes between healthy human individuals. Using immunoSEQ multiplex PCR, the repertoire was profiled, and TCRdb retains in-frame clones only, with some absent. This sample has some 480,000 clones, with 79% found just once. Sequenced sample: PBMCs. These receptors were taken from a woman aged 40 to 50 in good health. Some clones in this sample may be carry-over from other donors' samples.

The V and J genes are TRBV5-1 and TRBJ2-7; D is perhaps TRBD1 (5 bases). Germline CDR1 SGHRS, CDR2 YFSETQ. Trimming left V 4 bases short and J 5 bases short, with 13 bases between. This CDR3 has 13 residues. CDR3 sequence: CASSTKGVDEQYF. The CDR3 nucleotides are TGCGCCAGCAGCACGAAAGGGGTCGACGAGCAGTACTTC.

The rearrangement uses TRBV29-1 and TRBJ2-5; D may be TRBD1 (5 bases). V lost 3 bases to trimming and J lost 5 bases, with 7 bases between them. The CDR3 is 11 amino acids. Germline V gene sequence: CDR1 SQVTM, CDR2 ANQGSEA. CDR3 amino acids: CSVDRAETQYF. CDR3 nucleotides: TGCAGCGTTGACAGGGCGGAGACCCAGTACTTC.

The V gene is TRBV18, the J gene TRBJ1-1; D is unresolved. The CDR3 is 16 amino acids. Trimming took off 1 base at V and 4 bases at J, with 16 bases between the two ends. In germline, CDR1 is KGHSH, CDR2 LQKENI. The CDR3 sequence is CASSPRLGGGFTEAFF. The CDR3 nucleotides read TGTGCCAGCTCACCACGTCTGGGTGGAGGATTCACTGAAGCTTTCTTT.

This clone was seen a single time. The gene calls are TRBV4-1 and TRBJ2-1; the D gene is possibly TRBD1 (6 bases). Germline values: CDR1 MGHRA, CDR2 YSYEKL. The V and J ends lost 6 bases and 7 bases respectively, with 13 bases between them. The CDR3 runs to 13 residues. DNA for the CDR3: TGCGCCAGCAGAAACAGGGTTCTAAATGAGCAGTTCTTC. Translation gives CASRNRVLNEQFF.

The CDR3 nucleotides read TGTGCCAGCAGAACAGGGACAGGGGGGGATACGCAGTATTTT. This gives the protein CASRTGTGGDTQYF. The chain links TRBV28 to TRBJ2-3; 11 bases match TRBD1. This CDR3 comprises 14 residues. In germline, CDR1 is MDHEN, CDR2 SYDVKM. Unmatched junction bases numbered 5, after V lost 6 bases and J lost 6 bases.

As concerns this clone: At one of its ends the junction is not consistent with the germline gene, which may arise from a read error. The chain joins TRBV7-7 to TRBJ2-3; D gene uncertain. CDR1 is SSHAT and CDR2 is FNYEAQ in the germline V gene (reference sequence). There are 16 residues in the CDR3. The CDR3 loop reads CASSASFLSSTDTQYF. In nucleotides, the CDR3 is TGTGCTAGCAGCGCCTCATTCCTCTCCAGCACAGATACGCAGTATTTT.

The chain links TRBV18 to TRBJ2-7; D perhaps matches TRBD1 (7 bases). This CDR3 has 15 amino acids. Trimming left V 3 bases short and J 2 bases short, with 14 bases between. Per the germline V gene, CDR1 is KGHSH and CDR2 is LQKENI. CDR3 bases: TGTGCCAGCTCACCGTCAGGGGGGAAGGCCTACGAGCAGTACTTC. The encoded protein is CASSPSGGKAYEQYF. Supplemented by reference TRBV18 and TRBJ2-7, the full variable domain reads NAGVMQNPRHLVRRRGQEARLRCSPMKGHSHVYWYRQLPEEGLKFMVYLQKENIIDESGMPKERFSAEFPKEGPSILRIQQVVRGDSAAYFCASSPSGGKAYEQYFGPGTRLTVT.

The rearrangement links TRBV9 to TRBJ1-5; no clear D gene. Deletions cut 0 bases from V and 7 bases from J, with 14 bases between. The CDR3 spans 15 residues. Germline values: CDR1 SGDLS, CDR2 YYNGEE. CDR3 coding DNA: TGTGCCAGCAGCGTAGAGGGAGATTCGCCGCAGCCCCAGCATTTT. It yields the protein CASSVEGDSPQPQHF.

The genes are TRBV7-9 and TRBJ2-5, with 12 bases matching TRBD2. This CDR3 region has 16 residues. The V and J ends lost 5 bases and 5 bases, in that order; junction bases with no gene match: 9. Per germline, CDR1 SEHNR and CDR2 FQNEAQ (reference sequence). The CDR3 DNA sequence: TGTGCCAGCAGCCTCCTTGGACTAGCGGGATTGGAGACCCAGTACTTC. Its translation: CASSLLGLAGLETQYF.

This rearrangement joins TRBV7-2 to TRBJ1-1; perhaps TRBD1 as D (6 bases). This CDR3 has 14 amino acids. Germline V gene data show CDR1 as SGHTA and CDR2 as FQGNSA. Trimming pared 5 bases from V and 0 bases from J, leaving 10 bases between. The CDR3 is CASSGRTVNTEAFF. The DNA of the CDR3 is TGTGCCAGCAGCGGAAGGACAGTGAACACTGAAGCTTTCTTT.

The chain recombines TRBV18 with TRBJ2-7, with TRBD1 matching over 9 bases. The CDR3 extends over 15 amino acids. V lost 6 bases to trimming and J lost 4 bases; unmatched junction nucleotides: 10. CDR1 and CDR2 (germline): KGHSH, LQKENI. The CDR3 protein is CASSAGQGSLYEQYF. The CDR3 DNA sequence: TGTGCCAGCTCGGCGGGACAGGGCTCTTTGTACGAGCAGTACTTC.

J is TRBJ2-3 and V is TRBV9; D remains ambiguous. The germline V gene has CDR1 SGDLS and CDR2 YYNGEE. The V and J ends lost 0 bases and 6 bases respectively, with 11 bases between them. The CDR3 loop spans 14 amino acids. CDR3 protein: CASSVETIPDTQYF. For the CDR3, the DNA is TGTGCCAGCAGCGTAGAGACCATCCCCGATACGCAGTATTTT.

The V and J genes are TRBV11-2 and TRBJ2-1; D uncertain. From germline, CDR1 is SGHAT and CDR2 FQNNGV. The ends were cut back, 7 bases at V and 7 bases at J, with 14 bases in the middle. The CDR3 runs 13 residues. As DNA, the CDR3 is TGTGCCAGCAACAACCTCGTGGGGAATGAGCAGTTCTTC. Encoded protein: CASNNLVGNEQFF.

CDR3: CASSFNRAPYNEQFF. CDR3 nucleotide sequence: TGCGCCAGCAGCTTTAATCGGGCTCCTTACAATGAGCAGTTCTTC. The J gene is TRBJ2-1, the V gene TRBV5-1, with no clear D. Trimming took off 2 bases at V and 4 bases at J, with 13 bases between the two ends. There are 15 residues in the CDR3. CDR1 SGHRS and CDR2 YFSETQ come from the germline V gene.

This chain connects TRBV28 to TRBJ1-3; TRBD1 is a possible D gene (5 bases). Germline CDR1 MDHEN, CDR2 SYDVKM. There are 15 residues in the CDR3. Deletions cut 6 bases from V and 6 bases from J, with 18 bases between. CDR3 amino acids: CASRYRFGTVNTIYF. The CDR3 DNA reads as TGTGCCAGCAGGTACCGATTTGGGACGGTAAACACCATATATTTT.

This clone came up many times. The genes are TRBV4-2 and TRBJ2-7; D gene uncertain. The CDR3 sequence is 14 residues long. Trimming left V 4 bases short and J 5 bases short, with 15 bases between. Germline CDR1 and CDR2: LGHNA and YNFKEQ. CDR3 sequence reads: CASSPPAPWDEQYF. As DNA, the CDR3 is TGTGCCAGCAGCCCCCCCGCCCCGTGGGACGAGCAGTACTTC.

The chain has TRBV9 and TRBJ2-2, with D unclear. Germline CDR1 reads SGDLS; CDR2 reads YYNGEE. The length of the CDR3 is 15 residues. Trimming stripped 8 bases from V and 5 bases from J, with 19 bases between. The CDR3 reads CARDPRISGTGELFF. In DNA, the CDR3 is TGTGCCAGGGATCCGCGCATCAGTGGGACCGGGGAGCTGTTTTTT.

This clone was found a few times. Additional DNA sequences in this sample encode the identical CDR3. The rearrangement links TRBV5-1 to TRBJ2-3; the D is unclear. Germline V gene sequence: CDR1 SGHRS, CDR2 YFSETQ. The V end was cut by 3 bases, the J end by 0 bases, with 2 bases between. This CDR3 has 12 residues. For the CDR3, the DNA is TGCGCCAGCAGCTATAGCACAGATACGCAGTATTTT. Its translation is CASSYSTDTQYF.

The chain combines TRBV7-6 with TRBJ1-1; unclear D gene. This CDR3 spans 14 amino acids. From germline, CDR1 is SGHVS and CDR2 FNYEAQ. V lost 1 base to trimming and J lost 1 base, with 7 bases between them. CDR3 in amino acids: CASSLGMGNTEAFF. In DNA form, the CDR3 reads TGTGCCAGCAGCTTAGGGATGGGGAACACTGAAGCTTTCTTT.

The chain combines TRBV5-1 with TRBJ2-5; the match to TRBD1 covers 7 bases. The germline CDR1 and CDR2 sequences are SGHRS and YFSETQ. The trim removed 1 base at V and 5 bases at J, leaving 5 bases unmatched. The CDR3 is made up of 14 amino acids. The DNA for the CDR3 is TGCGCCAGCAGCTTGATCGCAGGGGGTGAGACCCAGTACTTC. Translation: CASSLIAGGETQYF.

V is TRBV4-3 and J is TRBJ2-1, with 10 bases identical to TRBD2. The CDR3 runs to 21 residues. J lost 0 bases, V lost 1 base, and 15 bases had no gene match. Germline loops: CDR1 LGHNA, CDR2 YSLEER. The CDR3 is CASSQGGALGLASYSYNEQFF. The CDR3 nucleotides are TGCGCCAGCAGCCAAGGGGGGGCCTTGGGACTAGCGAGTTACTCCTACAATGAGCAGTTCTTC.

The CDR3, as DNA: TGCGCCAGCAGCTCACTGACAGGGGCGGCCTACGAGCAGTACTTC. It specifies CASSSLTGAAYEQYF. The V gene is TRBV5-1, the J gene TRBJ2-7; TRBD1 matches at 8 bases. The V gene end was trimmed by 3 bases and the J gene end by 2 bases; junction bases not matched to a gene: 7. The CDR3 consists of 15 residues. Germline V CDR1 and CDR2: SGHRS, YFSETQ.